One and the same sample provided the 18 T cell receptor beta chains below, sequenced in a study of T-cell reconstitution after alpha-beta-depleted transplantation in children. Using unique molecular identifiers, the investigators prepared the TCRbeta library. TCRdb used MiXCR to reprocess the PCR reads, holding one entry per CDR3 protein. Of over 200,000 distinct CDR3 sequences listed, 11% are singletons. The source was PBMCs, collected before TCRalphabeta/CD19-depleted stem cell transplant. These receptors were obtained from a child less than two years old with acute myeloid leukemia, due to receive a stem cell transplant.

This clonotype was seen repeatedly, ten times or more. This chain connects TRBV28 to TRBJ2-5, with D perhaps matching TRBD1 or TRBD2 (5 bases each). Deletions cut 2 bases from V and 9 bases from J, with 10 bases between. Germline lookup yields CDR1 MDHEN and CDR2 SYDVKM. The CDR3 is 12 amino acids. DNA of the CDR3: TGTGCCAGCAGTTTACAAGGGACCTCCCAGTACTTC. Translation gives CASSLQGTSQYF.

This clonotype was seen repeatedly, ten times or more. V and J are TRBV7-2 and TRBJ2-5, with unresolved D. Germline V lookup: CDR1 SGHTA, CDR2 FQGNSA. The CDR3 spans 12 residues. V was trimmed by 1 base and J by 7 bases, leaving 7 bases between them. CDR3 amino acids: CASSLEVGTQYF. DNA for the CDR3: TGTGCCAGCAGCTTAGAGGTGGGGACCCAGTACTTC. Full variable domain (remainder filled in from reference TRBV7-2 and TRBJ2-5): GAGVSQSPSNKVTEKGKDVELRCDPISGHTALYWYRQSLGQGLEFLIYFQGNSAPDKSGLPSDRFSAERTGGSVSTLTIQRTQQEDSAVYLCASSLEVGTQYFGPGTRLLVL.

The genes are TRBV29-1 and TRBJ1-1, with 7 bases identical to TRBD1. The CDR3 extends over 17 amino acids. V dropped 5 bases and J dropped 3; count of bases not matched to a gene: 18. Per the germline V gene, CDR1 is SQVTM and CDR2 is ANQGSEA. The CDR3 is CSVRDSGGTLRYTEAFF. DNA of the CDR3: TGCAGCGTTAGGGACAGTGGGGGTACCCTACGTTACACTGAAGCTTTCTTT.

This rearrangement joins TRBV7-7 to TRBJ2-5; the match to TRBD2 covers 15 bases. Germline CDR1 and CDR2: SSHAT and FNYEAQ (reference sequence). This CDR3 has 19 amino acids. Trimming cost V 1 base and J 2 bases; bases outside gene matches: 8. The CDR3 sequence is CASSLVPGLAGGEQETQYF. In DNA, the CDR3 is TGTGCCAGCAGCTTAGTACCCGGACTAGCGGGAGGGGAACAAGAGACCCAGTACTTC. Supplemented by reference TRBV7-7 and TRBJ2-5, the full variable domain reads GAGVSQSPRYKVTKRGQDVTLRCDPISSHATLYWYQQALGQGPEFLTYFNYEAQPDKSGLPSDRFSAERPEGSISTLTIQRTEQRDSAMYRCASSLVPGLAGGEQETQYFGPGTRLLVL.

The sample holds many counts of this clonotype. The chain joins TRBV28 to TRBJ1-5; D is ambiguous. Germline values: CDR1 MDHEN, CDR2 SYDVKM. This CDR3 comprises 15 residues. V was shortened by 7 bases and J by 3 bases, with 16 bases between the two germline ends. CDR3 residues: CASTQFGISNQPQHF. The CDR3 coding sequence is TGTGCCAGCACCCAGTTCGGTATATCCAATCAGCCCCAGCATTTT.

V usage is TRBV10-3 and J usage is TRBJ2-7; D is possibly TRBD2 (5 bases). V lost 6 bases and J 6 bases, leaving 15 bases between the germline ends. The CDR3 is 13 amino acids. Germline V lookup: CDR1 ENHRY, CDR2 SYGVKD. The CDR3 loop is CAISGREGLEQYF. In DNA form, the CDR3 reads TGTGCCATCAGCGGACGAGAGGGTCTCGAGCAGTACTTC.

This clonotype was found many times. In DNA form, the CDR3 reads TGTGCCAGCAGTTTGCAGGGGTGGGTATACGAGCAGTACTTC. Its translation is CASSLQGWVYEQYF. The gene calls are TRBV12-3 or TRBV12-4 and TRBJ2-7; weak D call: TRBD1 (6 bases). Trimming pared 3 bases from V and 4 bases from J, leaving 13 bases between. CDR3 length: 14 residues.

Points on this clonotype: An end of the junction differs from the germline gene, which may be a read error. The genes are TRBV20-1 and TRBJ1-3; D not resolved. CDR1 is DFQATT and CDR2 is SNEGSKA in the germline V gene (reference sequence). This CDR3 is built from 14 residues. CDR3 DNA: TGCGGTGCTAGTCACATAGCCTCTGGAAACACCATATATTTT. Translation gives CGASHIASGNTIYF.

This sequence joins TRBV20-1 and TRBJ1-1; a possible D gene is TRBD1 (6 bases). V was cut by 5 bases and J by 11 bases, with 21 bases left in between. Germline V gene lookup returns CDR1 DFQATT and CDR2 SNEGSKA (reference sequence). The CDR3 runs to 13 residues. CDR3 bases: TGCAGTGCTTACTTCAGAGGGACACTGATTGCTTTCTTT. Translation: CSAYFRGTLIAFF.

In this sample, this clonotype turned up many times. The chain is built from TRBV20-1 and TRBJ2-2; D is undetermined. V was cut by 6 bases and J by 5 bases, with 13 bases left in between. The germline V gene has CDR1 DFQATT and CDR2 SNEGSKA (reference sequence). CDR3 length equals 13 residues. The CDR3 DNA reads TGCAGTGCAAAGCTGCAAAGTACCGGGGAGCTGTTTTTT. Translated: CSAKLQSTGELFF.

The genes are TRBV7-9 and TRBJ2-4; D is perhaps TRBD2 (6 bases). V was shortened by 5 bases and J by 6 bases, with 17 bases between the two germline ends. Germline CDR1 and CDR2: SEHNR and FQNEAQ (reference sequence). The CDR3 loop spans 15 amino acids. The CDR3 DNA reads TGTGCCAGCAGCGGCTCCGGGAGTGAGCGAAACATTCAGTACTTC. Its protein product is CASSGSGSERNIQYF.

This clonotype was observed at least ten times. The chain uses TRBV7-9 and TRBJ2-1; D is ambiguous. Trimming shortened V by 4 bases and J by 10 bases, and 8 bases separated the two germline ends. The CDR3 is made up of 11 amino acids. Germline loops: CDR1 SEHNR, CDR2 FQNEAQ (reference sequence). The CDR3 loop reads CASSSRREQFF. As DNA, the CDR3 is TGTGCCAGCAGCTCTCGGAGAGAGCAGTTCTTC. The whole variable domain, filled in from reference TRBV7-9 and TRBJ2-1, reads DTGVSQNPRHKITKRGQNVTFRCDPISEHNRLYWYRQTLGQGPEFLTYFQNEAQLEKSRLLSDRFSAERPKGSFSTLEIQRTEQGDSAMYLCASSSRREQFFGPGTRLTVL.

This clonotype has at least ten counts. This chain joins TRBV12-3 or TRBV12-4 and TRBJ2-4; no clear D. Between the trimmed V and J ends, which lost 6 bases and 3 bases, there was a span of 6 bases. This CDR3 spans 12 amino acids. The CDR3 sequence: CASRGDKNIQYF. The CDR3 DNA follows: TGTGCCAGCAGGGGCGACAAAAACATTCAGTACTTC.

The chain couples TRBV6-2 or TRBV6-3 to TRBJ2-7; D is perhaps TRBD2 (6 bases). The CDR3 covers 14 residues. V was cut by 6 bases and J by 6 bases, with 18 bases left in between. Germline V gene lookup returns CDR1 MNHEY and CDR2 SVGEGT. In DNA form, the CDR3 reads TGTGCCAGCAGCATCGGGGGAGGCGGATTCGAGCAGTACTTC. This gives the protein CASSIGGGGFEQYF.

At least ten counts were recorded for this clonotype. The chain uses TRBV28 and TRBJ1-6; no reliable D call. From germline, CDR1 is MDHEN and CDR2 SYDVKM. This CDR3 has 16 amino acids. V lost 3 bases and J lost 9, with 18 bases in between. The CDR3 reads CASSLERSFVRSPLHF. In DNA, the CDR3 is TGTGCCAGCAGTTTGGAAAGGAGCTTCGTTCGTTCACCCCTCCACTTT.

This clonotype occurred a few times. The rearrangement links TRBV6-6 to TRBJ2-1; the D gene is possibly TRBD1 (7 bases). Trimming removed 8 bases from V and 7 bases from J, with 15 bases in between. The CDR3 consists of 13 residues. Germline V lookup: CDR1 MNHNY, CDR2 SVGAGI (reference sequence). CDR3 nucleotide sequence: TGTGCCAGCGGACAGGAGGGGAGGAATGAGCAGTTCTTC. Amino acids: CASGQEGRNEQFF.

This clonotype has ten or more counts. This chain joins TRBV28 and TRBJ1-5; D unclear. The ends were cut back, 8 bases at V and 2 bases at J, with 13 bases in the middle. The CDR3 runs 14 residues. Germline CDR1 is MDHEN and CDR2 is SYDVKM. The CDR3 loop is CASSPGGRNQPQHF. CDR3 DNA sequence: TGTGCCAGCTCACCGGGTGGACGCAATCAGCCCCAGCATTTT.

V gene TRBV20-1 combines with J gene TRBJ2-7; TRBD2 aligns across 7 bases. With 8 bases clipped from V and 0 bases from J, the junction kept 19 bases outside the gene matches. The CDR3 spans 17 residues. Germline V gives CDR1 DFQATT, CDR2 SNEGSKA (reference sequence). Here the CDR3 reads CSPQKSPLLAVSYEQYF. In DNA, the CDR3 is TGCAGTCCTCAGAAATCTCCCTTGCTAGCGGTCTCCTACGAGCAGTACTTC.